The sequence of this T cell receptor (beta chain) was determined in a study of CD8+ T cells in alopecia areata. Study-wide results and caveats: Sequence data from scalp samples additionally include resident alphabeta T cells of normal skin.

Treatment given: oral pan-JAK inhibitor, 5-10 mg twice daily. Comments on this clone: Its antigen is unknown.

Sequencing templates came from extracted RNA that was reverse transcribed into cDNA. Method: immunoSEQ multiplex PCR; TCRdb's copy keeps in-frame clones and lacks some. The sample has 35,000 to 50,000 clones, roughly 92% seen once. The germline V gene has CDR1 MDHEN and CDR2 SYDVKM. With V trimmed by 7 bases and J by 3 bases, 12 bases remained unmatched. The CDR3 covers 15 residues. Sequencing used CD8+ T cells sorted from blood, obtained at week 24, from a patient treated with tofacitinib. The receptor's source is a human donor with alopecia areata. The genes are TRBV28 and TRBJ2-7; 7 bases are shared with TRBD1. The CDR3 loop is CASTGYGQAFYEQYF. The CDR3 nucleotides are TGTGCCAGCACTGGTTATGGACAGGCCTTCTACGAGCAGTACTTC.